This T cell receptor (beta chain) derives from a study of blood T cell repertoires in COVID-19. Study at large: Material from acute and convalescent COVID-19 was sourced from the United States, Italy and Spain.

Seattle patient enrollment occurred during active infection, with longitudinal follow-up thereafter. Germline trimming cut 3 bases from V and 6 bases from J; bases unmatched to any gene: 1. Germline V CDR1 and CDR2: SEHNR, FQNEAQ (reference sequence). This CDR3 region has 13 residues. Methods used by the authors: Nucleated cell number was recorded as an estimate derived from reference gene primer amplification. TCRdb's table, derived via immunoSEQ multiplex PCR, lists solely in-frame clones and lacks some. The V and J calls and clone size come from that table; D and trimming were worked out from the DNA. The sample lists about 68,000 clones, about nine tenths occurring once.

The sequence was obtained from a man aged 50-60 years with COVID-19, enrolled during active disease. The chain carries TRBV7-9 and TRBJ2-7; 11 bases are a match to TRBD1. Sequenced: peripheral blood. The CDR3 nucleotides are TGTGCCAGCAGCTTCGGGACAGGGGGCGAGCAGTACTTC. Encoded protein: CASSFGTGGEQYF. The full variable domain, completed using reference TRBV7-9 and TRBJ2-7, is DTGVSQNPRHKITKRGQNVTFRCDPISEHNRLYWYRQTLGQGPEFLTYFQNEAQLEKSRLLSDRFSAERPKGSFSTLEIQRTEQGDSAMYLCASSFGTGGEQYFGPGTRLTVT.